The 18 T cell receptor beta chains in this list originate from one sample, sequenced in a study of cytomegalovirus exposure and HLA in healthy donors. A multiplex PCR was run with 60 Vbeta primers and 13 Jbeta primers. The table came from immunoSEQ multiplex PCR; TCRdb's copy has only in-frame clones and leaves some out. The sample has about 150,000 clones, around 78% seen once. Sequenced input: PBMCs. The receptors were sampled from a man aged 35-49 years in good health and CMV-seropositive.

The V call is TRBV6-5, the J call TRBJ1-1; possibly TRBD1 for D (6 bases). Germline values: CDR1 MNHEY, CDR2 SVGAGI. V was pared by 5 bases and J by 10 bases, with 17 bases between. This CDR3 contains 13 residues. In nucleotides, the CDR3 is TGTGCCAGCAGTGAAAGGTCCGGGGGGGCAGCTTTCTTT. This encodes CASSERSGGAAFF.

A single count supports this clone. The chain joins TRBV14 to TRBJ2-5; D might be TRBD2 (5 bases). Germline V gives CDR1 SGHDN, CDR2 FVKESK. Trimming left V 0 bases short and J 4 bases short, with 18 bases between. This CDR3 is 17 amino acids long. CDR3 in DNA: TGTGCCAGCAGCCAAGATAGCGTTGGGAGAGGACTAGAGACCCAGTACTTC. It specifies CASSQDSVGRGLETQYF. Based on the CDR3 plus reference TRBV14 and TRBJ2-5, the full variable domain is EAGVTQFPSHSVIEKGQTVTLRCDPISGHDNLYWYRRVMGKEIKFLLHFVKESKQDESGMPNNRFLAERTGGTYSTLKVQPAELEDSGVYFCASSQDSVGRGLETQYFGPGTRLLVL.

In its sample, this clone was seen a few times. This chain links TRBV19 with TRBJ1-2; D remains ambiguous. Between the trimmed V and J ends, which lost 4 bases and 0 bases, there was a span of 9 bases. CDR1 is LNHDA and CDR2 is SQIVND in the germline V gene (reference sequence). The CDR3 spans 14 residues. CDR3 sequence: CASSRDTTNYGYTF. In nucleotides, the CDR3 is TGTGCCAGTAGTAGAGACACAACTAACTATGGCTACACCTTC.

This rearrangement joins TRBV15 to TRBJ1-2; 7 bases agree with TRBD1. With V trimmed by 9 bases and J by 0 bases, 1 base remained unmatched. In germline, CDR1 is LNHNV, CDR2 YYDKDF (reference sequence). CDR3 length: 12 amino acids. Here the CDR3 reads CATGGPNYGYTF. The CDR3 nucleotides are TGTGCCACAGGGGGCCCTAACTATGGCTACACCTTC.

V is TRBV19 and J is TRBJ1-5; TRBD1 might be the D (6 bases). The CDR3 covers 13 residues. V dropped 5 bases and J dropped 5 bases, with 10 bases sitting between them. CDR1 LNHDA and CDR2 SQIVND come from the germline V gene (reference sequence). CDR3 in DNA: TGTGCCAGTAGTGCACAGGGATATCAGCCCCAGCATTTT. Amino acid sequence: CASSAQGYQPQHF.

The gene calls are TRBV29-1 and TRBJ1-2; tentative D call: TRBD1 (6 bases). Germline V lookup: CDR1 SQVTM, CDR2 ANQGSEA. The V end was cut by 6 bases, the J end by 4 bases, with 12 bases between. The CDR3 is 12 residues long. CDR3 residues: CSVGQKSYGYTF. CDR3 sequence (DNA): TGCAGCGTAGGACAGAAAAGCTATGGCTACACCTTC.

This clone appeared a single time. The chain uses TRBV2 and TRBJ2-2; TRBD2 might be the D (5 bases). Germline CDR1 SNHLY, CDR2 FYNNEI. The V gene lost 5 bases and the J gene lost 5 bases, with 6 bases spanning the gap. The CDR3 length is 12 residues. The CDR3 DNA sequence: TGTGCCAGCAGTTGGAGGACCGGGGAGCTGTTTTTT. Translated, it gives CASSWRTGELFF.

V gene TRBV30 combines with J gene TRBJ1-1; a possible D gene is TRBD1 (5 bases). This CDR3 comprises 16 residues. The germline V and J ends were trimmed by 0 bases and 4 bases, with 18 bases remaining between them. CDR1 GTSNPN and CDR2 SVGIG come from the germline V gene (reference sequence). CDR3 residues: CAWSVRQGKAGTEAFF. Written as DNA, the CDR3 is TGTGCCTGGAGTGTGAGGCAGGGTAAGGCAGGCACTGAAGCTTTCTTT.

The J gene is TRBJ1-1, the V gene TRBV19; 8 bases are shared with TRBD1. The V segment lost 7 bases and the J segment 7 bases; nucleotides outside the gene matches: 8. The germline gives CDR1 LNHDA, CDR2 SQIVND (reference sequence). CDR3 size: 13 residues. CDR3 bases: TGTGCCAGTAACTCAGGGGGCGGAAGTGAAGCTTTCTTT. Protein: CASNSGGGSEAFF.

This chain's CDR3 is CASSLRYASTDTQYF. CDR3 nucleotides: TGTGCCAGCAGTCTCCGGTACGCTAGCACAGATACGCAGTATTTT. The chain links TRBV27 to TRBJ2-3; D gene uncertain. CDR1 MNHEY and CDR2 SMNVEV come from the germline V gene (reference sequence). The length of the CDR3 is 15 residues. The germline V and J ends were trimmed by 5 bases and 0 bases, with 12 bases remaining between them.

The chain's CDR3 is CASSPRTGYNEQFF. The DNA of the CDR3 is TGTGCCAGTAGTCCCCGGACAGGCTACAATGAGCAGTTCTTC. The chain has TRBV19 and TRBJ2-1; 7 positions agree with TRBD1. V was pared by 5 bases and J by 3 bases, with 4 bases of the junction left unmatched. Germline loops: CDR1 LNHDA, CDR2 SQIVND (reference sequence). This CDR3 region has 14 residues.

The V and J genes are TRBV7-2 and TRBJ2-5; TRBD1 is a possible D gene (8 bases). Trimming cost V 4 bases and J 5 bases, with 11 bases left between them. The CDR3 is 13 residues long. Germline-derived CDR1 and CDR2 are SGHTA and FQGNSA. The CDR3 DNA reads TGTGCCAGCAGCTCACAGGGGGGGGAGACCCAGTACTTC. This translates into CASSSQGGETQYF. Full variable domain (remainder filled in from reference TRBV7-2 and TRBJ2-5): GAGVSQSPSNKVTEKGKDVELRCDPISGHTALYWYRQSLGQGLEFLIYFQGNSAPDKSGLPSDRFSAERTGGSVSTLTIQRTQQEDSAVYLCASSSQGGETQYFGPGTRLLVL.

The rearrangement uses TRBV7-3 and TRBJ2-1; 13 bases are a match to TRBD2. With 0 bases clipped from V and 7 bases from J, the junction kept 3 bases outside the gene matches. Germline V CDR1 and CDR2: SGHTA, FQGTGA. This CDR3 region has 16 residues. Here the CDR3 DNA reads TGTGCCAGCAGCTTAACGACTAGCGGGAGGAGGAATGAGCAGTTCTTC. It codes for CASSLTTSGRRNEQFF. Full variable domain (rest looked up from reference TRBV7-3 and TRBJ2-1): GAGVSQTPSNKVTEKGKYVELRCDPISGHTALYWYRQSLGQGPEFLIYFQGTGAADDSGLPNDRFFAVRPEGSVSTLKIQRTERGDSAVYLCASSLTTSGRRNEQFFGPGTRLTVL.

The rearrangement links TRBV6-1 to TRBJ2-7; 9 bases map to TRBD1. The CDR3 is 15 amino acids. Germline assignment: CDR1 MNHNS and CDR2 SASEGT. Losses at the gene ends were 4 bases for V and 6 bases for J; bases not matched to a gene: 10. The CDR3 bases are TGTGCCAGCAGTGGGAACCGGGACAGGGTCATCGAGCAGTACTTC. It is translated as CASSGNRDRVIEQYF.

This chain links TRBV4-2 with TRBJ1-3, with 11 bases aligning to TRBD1. This CDR3 is built from 17 residues. Germline trimming cut 1 base from V and 4 bases from J; bases unmatched to any gene: 6. Germline V gene data show CDR1 as LGHNA and CDR2 as YNFKEQ. The CDR3 nucleotides read TGTGCCAGCAGCCAAGGGACAGGGGGCAACTTAGGAAACACCATATATTTT. Its protein is CASSQGTGGNLGNTIYF.

The J gene is TRBJ1-1, the V gene TRBV19; D possibly corresponds to TRBD1 (6 bases). The germline V gene encodes CDR1 LNHDA and CDR2 SQIVND (reference sequence). Trimming took off 0 bases at V and 5 bases at J, with 16 bases between the two ends. This CDR3 contains 16 residues. This CDR3 is CASSIDHRASGTEAFF. CDR3 bases: TGTGCCAGTAGTATAGACCACAGGGCTTCGGGGACTGAAGCTTTCTTT.

This clone came up a few times. The junction departs from germline at one end; a sequencing error may be responsible. V gene TRBV4-1 combines with J gene TRBJ2-3; D gene uncertain. The CDR3 has 14 amino acids. The V gene's germline CDR1 is MGHRA and CDR2 YSYEKL. DNA for the CDR3: TGTGCCAGCAGCCGGGCTACCCGCACAGATACGCAGTATTTT. It codes for CASSRATRTDTQYF.

On this clone: Distinct nucleotide sequences in the sample also encode this CDR3. The rearrangement joins TRBV18 to TRBJ2-3; a possible D gene is TRBD2 (6 bases). CDR1 and CDR2 from the germline V gene are KGHSH and LQKENI. This CDR3 has 14 amino acids. V was trimmed by 3 bases and J by 0 bases, leaving 7 bases between them. The CDR3 sequence: CASSPGGSTDTQYF. CDR3 in DNA: TGTGCCAGCTCACCCGGAGGGAGCACAGATACGCAGTATTTT.